This TCR beta chain was obtained from a study of T cells in Graves' hyperthyroidism and ophthalmopathy. Extraction of PBMCs used under 13 ml of fresh peripheral blood. The germline CDR1 and CDR2 sequences are ENHRY and SYGVKD. The ends were cut back, 6 bases at V and 5 bases at J, with 16 bases in the middle. This CDR3 is 14 amino acids long. Researchers took RNA transcripts and amplified the TCR beta CDR3 regions from them. During a first-round RT-PCR of the TCR CDR3, the HTBI primer set was used. TCRdb independently ran MiXCR on the multiplex PCR reads; one entry per CDR3 protein. The data show under 400,000 distinct CDR3 sequences, with over 15% seen just once and roughly 49% held by the top ten. This clonotype came up many times.

This TCR was recovered from a woman between 45 and 65 years old with Graves' hyperthyroidism. The sample consisted of blood. The chain carries TRBV10-3 and TRBJ2-5; D might be TRBD1 (6 bases). The CDR3 DNA reads TGTGCCATCAGCGACACATGGGACACGGAGACCCAGTACTTC. Translating gives CAISDTWDTETQYF.